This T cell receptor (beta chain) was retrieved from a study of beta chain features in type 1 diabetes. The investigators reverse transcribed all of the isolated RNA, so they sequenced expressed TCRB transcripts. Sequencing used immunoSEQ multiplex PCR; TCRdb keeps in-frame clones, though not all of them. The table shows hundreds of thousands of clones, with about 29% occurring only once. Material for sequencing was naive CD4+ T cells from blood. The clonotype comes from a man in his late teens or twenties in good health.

DNA for the CDR3: TGTGCCTGGAGTGCAGCCCAGGGACAGGGAACCTCTTATGGCTACACCTTC. This codes for CAWSAAQGQGTSYGYTF. This chain uses TRBV30 with TRBJ1-2; 9 bases are a match to TRBD1. There are 17 residues in the CDR3. Trimming at V came to 1 base and at J to 5 bases, leaving 14 bases not matched to a gene. Germline V gives CDR1 GTSNPN, CDR2 SVGIG (reference sequence).